The 16 T cell receptor beta chains presented below share a single source sample, sequenced in a study of shared clonotypes between healthy human individuals. TCRdb's copy holds only in-frame clones and misses some; the assay was immunoSEQ multiplex PCR. The top ten hold approximately 1.5% of the sample, which has about 1 million clones, approximately 72% seen once. The sequenced sample consisted of memory CD4+ T cells sorted from blood. Specified subset: CD45RA-negative fraction. The source is a man younger than 35 in good health.

The chain couples TRBV5-1 to TRBJ2-7; tentatively, D is TRBD2 (5 bases). V lost 7 bases and J 2 bases, leaving 10 bases between the germline ends. CDR3 length: 12 residues. Looked up from germline, CDR1 is SGHRS and CDR2 is YFSETQ. CDR3 sequence (DNA): TGCGCCAGCGGAGCCGGGGCCTACGAGCAGTACTTC. Its protein product is CASGAGAYEQYF.

The chain combines TRBV10-2 with TRBJ1-5, with a tentative D call TRBD1 (5 bases). Germline V lookup: CDR1 WSHSY, CDR2 SAAADI. The ends were cut back, 5 bases at V and 7 bases at J, with 12 bases in the middle. The CDR3 consists of 13 residues. CDR3 region: CASSIGGEQPQHF. CDR3 DNA: TGCGCCAGCAGTATTGGGGGGGAACAGCCCCAGCATTTT.

The chain carries TRBV6-6 and TRBJ2-3; D is perhaps TRBD2 (6 bases). Germline CDR1 reads MNHNY; CDR2 reads SVGAGI (reference sequence). The CDR3 sequence is 15 residues long. Trimming removed 6 bases at V and 2 bases at J, with 15 bases between. CDR3 coding DNA: TGTGCCAGCAGCCTTAAGGGAGGAGACACAGATACGCAGTATTTT. Amino acids: CASSLKGGDTDTQYF.

J is TRBJ1-2 and V is TRBV2; a possible D gene is TRBD1 (6 bases). The CDR3 runs to 14 residues. Trimming took off 3 bases at V and 1 base at J, with 9 bases between the two ends. From germline, CDR1 is SNHLY and CDR2 FYNNEI. The CDR3 region is CASSERGGNYGYTF. The DNA for the CDR3 is TGTGCCAGCAGTGAGAGGGGGGGTAACTATGGCTACACCTTC.

V is TRBV21-1 and J is TRBJ1-3; the table's TRBD1 call for D was not verified on the DNA. TRBV21-1 is assigned pseudogene status. The CDR3 sequence is 14 residues long. The CDR3 reads CASSPQGSGNTIYF. DNA of the CDR3: TGTGCCAGCAGCCCCCAGGGTTCTGGAAACACCATATATTTT.

This clone was found once. The chain couples TRBV7-8 to TRBJ1-1; 8 bases fit TRBD1. The CDR3 has 14 residues. CDR1 is SGHVS and CDR2 is FQNEAQ in the germline V gene. V trimming: 3 bases; J trimming: 1 base; junction bases outside the gene matches: 1. CDR3 in DNA: TGTGCCAGCAGCTTTGGACAGGGGAACACTGAAGCTTTCTTT. Its protein product is CASSFGQGNTEAFF.

The chain has TRBV30 and TRBJ2-1; D is possibly TRBD1 (6 bases). This CDR3 has 14 residues. Germline V gene sequence: CDR1 GTSNPN, CDR2 SVGIG (reference sequence). V lost 4 bases to trimming and J lost 9 bases, with 19 bases between them. CDR3 residues: CAWKRPDRASEQFF. The CDR3 DNA reads TGTGCCTGGAAGCGCCCGGACAGAGCAAGTGAGCAGTTCTTC.

This clone showed up many times. The chain couples TRBV5-1 to TRBJ1-4; 8 bases agree with TRBD1. Germline trimming cut 0 bases from V and 7 bases from J; bases unmatched to any gene: 14. Germline assignment: CDR1 SGHRS and CDR2 YFSETQ. This CDR3 has 18 amino acids. The CDR3 is CASSLALLSGGISEKLFF. CDR3 DNA sequence: TGCGCCAGCAGCTTGGCCCTACTATCAGGGGGCATCAGTGAAAAACTGTTTTTT.

V is TRBV2 and J is TRBJ1-2, with TRBD1 identical over 10 bases. V was clipped by 9 bases and J by 2 bases; unmatched bases: 6. The length of the CDR3 is 14 residues. Germline V CDR1 and CDR2: SNHLY, FYNNEI. This chain's CDR3 is CASSWDRGNYGYTF. The CDR3 nucleotides are TGTGCCAGTAGTTGGGACAGGGGAAACTATGGCTACACCTTC.

The count of this clone is one. The chain combines TRBV7-2 with TRBJ1-1; D not certain. The CDR3 is made up of 16 amino acids. V gave up 2 bases and J gave up 4 bases, with 17 bases separating them. Germline V lookup: CDR1 SGHTA, CDR2 FQGNSA. The CDR3 DNA reads TGTGCCAGCAGCTTAAGAGGGAACGCCGAAGGCACTGAAGCTTTCTTT. As protein: CASSLRGNAEGTEAFF.

This rearrangement joins TRBV7-6 to TRBJ2-5, with D possibly matching TRBD1 (5 bases). V lost 1 base to trimming and J lost 13 bases, with 10 bases between them. Germline V CDR1 and CDR2: SGHVS, FNYEAQ. CDR3 length equals 11 residues. The CDR3 DNA follows: TGTGCCAGCAGCTTAGGGGCAGGGCTGTACTTC. This gives the protein CASSLGAGLYF.

The rearrangement joins TRBV6-1 to TRBJ2-2, with D possibly matching TRBD1 (6 bases). This CDR3 comprises 15 residues. Germline CDR1 MNHNS, CDR2 SASEGT. V gave up 7 bases and J gave up 1 base, with 13 bases separating them. The DNA of the CDR3 is TGTGCCAGCAATAGGGACACATGGAACACCGGGGAGCTGTTTTTT. Amino acid sequence: CASNRDTWNTGELFF.

This clone was seen once. This rearrangement joins TRBV12-5 to TRBJ1-5; TRBD1 is a possible D gene (6 bases). Trimming left V 7 bases short and J 6 bases short, with 19 bases between. Germline V gene sequence: CDR1 LGHNT, CDR2 FRNRAP. CDR3 length: 15 residues. The CDR3, as DNA: TGTGCTAGTGCCGAGGGGGGCAAGTCAGGTCAGCCCCAGCATTTT. It specifies CASAEGGKSGQPQHF.

The chain uses TRBV15 and TRBJ2-7; 11 bases are shared with TRBD2. The V and J ends lost 0 bases and 6 bases, in that order; junction bases with no gene match: 4. The length of the CDR3 is 15 residues. From germline, CDR1 is LNHNV and CDR2 YYDKDF (reference sequence). The CDR3 sequence is CATSRDTGTSGEQYF. CDR3 nucleotides: TGTGCCACCAGCAGAGATACGGGGACTAGCGGCGAGCAGTACTTC.

This clone has only one observation. J is TRBJ2-5 and V is TRBV5-4, with a weak D call TRBD2 (6 bases). Trimming stripped 0 bases from V and 7 bases from J, with 16 bases between. The CDR3 runs 15 residues. Germline V lookup: CDR1 SGHNT, CDR2 YYREEE (reference sequence). Here the CDR3 DNA reads TGTGCCAGCAGCTTGGTGGCAGGGACCGGGGGGACCCAGTACTTC. Its translation is CASSLVAGTGGTQYF.

The chain uses TRBV11-2 and TRBJ2-7; D assignment may be TRBD1 or TRBD2 (6 bases each). Looked up from germline, CDR1 is SGHAT and CDR2 is FQNNGV. V was trimmed by 4 bases and J by 6 bases, leaving 16 bases between them. The CDR3 is made up of 14 amino acids. The chain's CDR3 is CASSSTGDKGEQYF. The CDR3 nucleotides read TGTGCCAGCAGCTCCACGGGGGACAAGGGCGAGCAGTACTTC.